This is a list of T cell receptor beta chains from one sample in a study of technical replicates of blood from a few donors. Clones were read by immunoSEQ multiplex PCR, and TCRdb kept only the in-frame ones, dropping some. The sample lists tens of thousands of clones, 95% to 98% occurring once. Sequencing was done on a sample of T cells isolated from PBMCs. Source of these receptors: a human donor in good health. Each CDR3 is given with its conserved first and last residue. Fields, in order: clone size, V gene, D gene, J gene, CDR3 DNA, CDR3 protein. D genes are given only for firm matches. Clone size is given for some rows only: seen once, a few or many times, or a class if the clone is expanded.

>once|TRBV6-1|NA|TRBJ1-1
TGTGCCAGCAGGCAGGGTTTCGGATCAGAAGCTTTCTTT
CASRQGFGSEAFF
>NA|TRBV27|NA|TRBJ1-2
TGTGCCAGCAGTTTTGACAAGAACTATGGCTACACCTTC
CASSFDKNYGYTF
>once|TRBV7-6|TRBD1|TRBJ1-1
TGTGCCAGCAGCCATGGACAGGGGAGTGAAGCTTTCTTT
CASSHGQGSEAFF
>NA|TRBV2|NA|TRBJ1-2
TGTGCCAGCACTAGTACGCCGGCGAAGGGCTACACCTTC
CASTSTPAKGYTF
>NA|TRBV6-5|NA|TRBJ2-1
TGTGCCAGCGGGAGGACCTACAATGAGCAGTTCTTC
CASGRTYNEQFF
>NA|TRBV6-1|NA|TRBJ2-1
TGTGCCAGCAGTGACAGGTCCTACAATGAGCAGTTCTTC
CASSDRSYNEQFF
>NA|TRBV5-1|TRBD2|TRBJ2-3
TGCGCCAGCAGCCAAACTAGCGGGGGATTCACAGATACGCAGTATTTT
CASSQTSGGFTDTQYF
>NA|TRBV27|NA|TRBJ2-7
TGTGCCAGCAGTCTATCAGTCCAGGTCTACGAGCAGTACTTC
CASSLSVQVYEQYF
>NA|TRBV7-2|NA|TRBJ1-5
TGTGCCAGCAGCTTAGCCCGAGGGACAAATAATCAGCCCCAGCATTTT
CASSLARGTNNQPQHF
>NA|TRBV29-1|NA|TRBJ1-2
TGCAGCGTTGACTCTTCTTCGGGGGGCGTCGGCTATGGCTACACCTTC
CSVDSSSGGVGYGYTF
>NA|TRBV6-5|NA|TRBJ1-1
TGTGCCAGCAATACAGGGATAGGCACTGAAGCTTTCTTT
CASNTGIGTEAFF
>NA|TRBV5-4|NA|TRBJ2-1
TGTGCCAGCAGCTTGACCAGGGTAAATGAGCAGTTCTTC
CASSLTRVNEQFF
>NA|TRBV30|NA|TRBJ1-2
TGTGCCTGGAGTGCGATATTTCCTTACGAGGGCTTAGCTAACTATGGCTACACCTTC
CAWSAIFPYEGLANYGYTF
>NA|TRBV5-4|NA|TRBJ2-1
TGTGCCAGCAGCTTGGTGACCGGGGTCCATGAGCAGTTCTTC
CASSLVTGVHEQFF
>NA|TRBV13|NA|TRBJ2-5
TGTGCCAGCAGCTTAGGTAGCGCTGGGATAGAAGAGACCCAGTACTTC
CASSLGSAGIEETQYF
>once|TRBV10-3|TRBD2|TRBJ2-7
TGTGCCTCCATTGGGGGAGAGCGGGAGCTTACCTACGAGCAGTACTTC
CASIGGERELTYEQYF
>NA|TRBV7-3|TRBD2|TRBJ2-5
TGTGCCAGCAGCGTAGTAGCGGGGATCCAAGAGACCCAGTACTTC
CASSVVAGIQETQYF
>NA|TRBV4-3|TRBD2|TRBJ2-7
TGCGCCAGCAGCCAAGGGGCGGGAGCTTGGTACGAGCAGTACTTC
CASSQGAGAWYEQYF
>NA|TRBV19|TRBD1|TRBJ2-3
TGTGCCAGTAGTATACTGGGACAGCCGAGCCGCACAGATACGCAGTATTTT
CASSILGQPSRTDTQYF
>NA|TRBV5-6|TRBD1|TRBJ2-3
TGTGCCAGCAGCTTGGCCAGGGGGCGAGCAGATACGCAGTATTTT
CASSLARGRADTQYF
>once|TRBV12-5|TRBD1|TRBJ2-1
TGTGCTAGTGGCTCCGACAGGGTCCGGGATGAGCAGTTCTTC
CASGSDRVRDEQFF
>NA|TRBV2|NA|TRBJ2-7
TGTGCCAGCAGTGAAGGAATGGACACCTCCTACGAGCAGTACTTC
CASSEGMDTSYEQYF
>NA|TRBV9|NA|TRBJ2-3
TGTGCCAGCGCCCGAGGCGGTACGCAGTATTTT
CASARGGTQYF
>NA|TRBV2|TRBD1|TRBJ2-7
TGTGCCAGCAGTACAGGGGTCTCCTACGAGCAGTACTTC
CASSTGVSYEQYF
>NA|TRBV7-9|NA|TRBJ2-7
TGTGCCAGCAGCTCCTATCCGGACCCTGAGGGCCACTACGAGCAGTACTTC
CASSSYPDPEGHYEQYF
>NA|TRBV30|TRBD1|TRBJ1-1
TGTGCCTGGAGTACTTACAGGGGCACTGAAGCTTTCTTT
CAWSTYRGTEAFF
>NA|TRBV6-6|TRBD1|TRBJ2-7
TGTGCCAGCAGTTACTCGGGGCCAGGGGGCTACGAGCAGTACTTC
CASSYSGPGGYEQYF
>NA|TRBV29-1|NA|TRBJ1-2
TGCAGCGTTGGGCGGGATATGGGCTATGGCTACACCTTC
CSVGRDMGYGYTF
>NA|TRBV2|TRBD1|TRBJ1-2
TGTGCCAGCAGCGTGGACAGGGTCAAAACTAACTATGGCTACACCTTC
CASSVDRVKTNYGYTF
>NA|TRBV7-9|NA|TRBJ1-2
TGTGCCAGCAGCTTAGTCTTAGCAGGGTTCTATGGCTACACCTTC
CASSLVLAGFYGYTF
>NA|TRBV15|NA|TRBJ2-7
TGTGCCACCAGAAGTATTAGCTCCTACGAGCAGTACTTC
CATRSISSYEQYF
>NA|TRBV6-5|NA|TRBJ2-7
TGTGCCAGCAGTGCCTACAGGGTCCCCTACGAGCAGTACTTC
CASSAYRVPYEQYF
>NA|TRBV7-3|TRBD1|TRBJ2-1
TGTGCCAGCAGCTCGACAGGGGGCTACGATGAGCAGTTCTTC
CASSSTGGYDEQFF
>NA|TRBV5-6|NA|TRBJ1-5
TGTGCCAGCAGCTTGGGCCAGAATGGCCAGCCCCAGCATTTT
CASSLGQNGQPQHF
>NA|TRBV10-3|TRBD1|TRBJ1-1
TGTGCCATCAGTGGGACAGGGAAAGACACTGAAGCTTTCTTT
CAISGTGKDTEAFF
>NA|TRBV4-3|TRBD1|TRBJ1-2
TGCGCCAGCAGCCAGGTCAAGGGACAGGGGGCAGAAGGCTACACCTTC
CASSQVKGQGAEGYTF
>once|TRBV20-1|NA|TRBJ2-5
TGCAGTGCCCAACGGGGGGAGACCCAGTACTTC
CSAQRGETQYF
>NA|TRBV7-8|NA|TRBJ2-1
TGTGCCAGCAGCCCCGCGAAACCCTACAGGTCCCAGGATATAAGGGATGACAATGAGCAGTTCTTC
CASSPAKPYRSQDIRDDNEQFF
>NA|TRBV19|NA|TRBJ2-2
TGTGCCAGTAGTACCTCGGCAGGGGGGACCACACCGGGGGAGCTGTTTTTT
CASSTSAGGTTPGELFF
>NA|TRBV9|NA|TRBJ1-1
TGTGCCAGCAGCACACAGAACACTGAAGCTTTCTTT
CASSTQNTEAFF
>NA|TRBV6-5|NA|TRBJ1-1
TGTGCCACCAGTCATTACGGTGAAGCTTTCTTT
CATSHYGEAFF
>NA|TRBV5-1|NA|TRBJ2-7
TGCGCCAGCAGCCCGGTCGCGGGAAAGGTCTACGAGCAGTACTTC
CASSPVAGKVYEQYF
>NA|TRBV5-4|TRBD1|TRBJ1-1
TGTGCCAGCAGCCCGGCGGGACAGGGCGCTGAAGCTTTCTTT
CASSPAGQGAEAFF
>NA|TRBV6-6|NA|TRBJ1-1
TGTGCCAGCAGTCGCACCCCCTTCATTTCCCGCGCTGAAGCTTTCTTT
CASSRTPFISRAEAFF
>NA|TRBV5-1|NA|TRBJ2-5
TGCGCCAGCAGCTTGACTTTTAGGGGACTCCAAGAGACCCAGTACTTC
CASSLTFRGLQETQYF
>NA|TRBV6-1|NA|TRBJ2-7
TGTGCCAGCCACGGGGAAGTGGCCGAGCAGTACTTC
CASHGEVAEQYF
>NA|TRBV11-2|TRBD2|TRBJ2-7
TGTGCCAGCAGCTCCCCAATACATCCGACTAGCCCCGAGGAGCAGTACTTC
CASSSPIHPTSPEEQYF
>NA|TRBV10-3|NA|TRBJ1-2
TGTGCCATCAGACCAACAGGGACTAACTATGGCTACACCTTC
CAIRPTGTNYGYTF
>NA|TRBV5-7|NA|TRBJ1-2
TGTGCCAGCAGCTTGAGGGGCGAGGGCTACACCTTC
CASSLRGEGYTF
>NA|TRBV2|NA|TRBJ2-3
TGTGCCTCATTTCGGGGCACAGATACGCAGTATTTT
CASFRGTDTQYF
>NA|TRBV4-3|NA|TRBJ1-5
TGCGCCAGCAGCCAAGAAGTCGGTAGCAATCAGCCCCAGCATTTT
CASSQEVGSNQPQHF